A selection of T cell receptor beta chains follows, all from one sample in a study of cytomegalovirus exposure and HLA in healthy donors. The assay was immunoSEQ multiplex PCR, and TCRdb's table has in-frame clones only and misses some. In the table there are 100,000 to 150,000 clones, approximately 80% of which are singletons. The sample comprised PBMCs. The receptors were sampled from a male donor in good health and CMV-seropositive. Both conserved end residues are part of each CDR3. A D gene is named only where the DNA matches it firmly. The listing skips clone size in some rows; elsewhere it reads once, few, many or a size class.

clone size	V gene	D gene	J gene	CDR3 protein	CDR3 DNA
NA	TRBV11-3	NA	TRBJ2-7	CASSLDQDSYEQYF	TGTGCCAGCAGCTTAGATCAGGATTCCTACGAGCAGTACTTC
NA	TRBV18	TRBD2	TRBJ2-3	CASSPTSGGATDTQYF	TGTGCCAGCTCACCGACTAGCGGGGGGGCCACAGATACGCAGTATTTT
NA	TRBV7-2	NA	TRBJ1-2	CASSLAPGQTNYGYTF	TGTGCCAGCAGCTTAGCGCCGGGACAAACTAACTATGGCTACACCTTC
NA	TRBV5-4	NA	TRBJ2-6	CASSPGTHSGANGLTF	TGTGCCAGCAGCCCAGGCACCCACTCTGGGGCCAACGGCCTGACTTTC
NA	TRBV4-2	NA	TRBJ2-2	CASSQEIAGADGELFF	TGTGCCAGCAGCCAAGAGATCGCAGGGGCGGACGGGGAGCTGTTTTTT
NA	TRBV13	TRBD2	TRBJ2-2	CASSLRDGRAGELFF	TGTGCCAGCAGCTTAAGAGACGGGAGGGCCGGGGAGCTGTTTTTT
NA	TRBV4-1	TRBD1	TRBJ1-1	CASSQDDRGWLNTEAFF	TGCGCCAGCAGCCAGGATGACAGGGGCTGGCTGAACACTGAAGCTTTCTTT
NA	TRBV19	TRBD1	TRBJ1-2	CASSVQGANYGYTF	TGTGCCAGTAGTGTTCAGGGGGCTAACTATGGCTACACCTTC
NA	TRBV5-1	NA	TRBJ2-3	CASSLAGGDTQYF	TGCGCCAGCAGCTTGGCAGGGGGGGATACGCAGTATTTT
NA	TRBV7-8	NA	TRBJ2-7	CASSLPGRGYEQYF	TGTGCCAGCAGCTTACCGGGCAGGGGCTACGAGCAGTACTTC
NA	TRBV19	NA	TRBJ2-5	CASSMGGAGAQETQYF	TGTGCCAGTAGTATGGGGGGGGCGGGGGCACAAGAGACCCAGTACTTC
NA	TRBV7-9	TRBD1	TRBJ1-2	CSSSWDSYYGYTF	TGTTCCAGCAGCTGGGACAGCTACTATGGCTACACCTTC
NA	TRBV18	TRBD1	TRBJ2-7	CASSSDRDEQYF	TGTGCCAGCTCATCGGACAGGGACGAGCAGTACTTC
NA	TRBV27	NA	TRBJ2-7	CARKSSNYEQYF	TGTGCCAGGAAGTCCAGTAACTACGAGCAGTACTTC
NA	TRBV27	NA	TRBJ2-7	CASSLNRDYEQYF	TGTGCCAGCAGTTTAAACAGGGACTACGAGCAGTACTTC
NA	TRBV9	TRBD1	TRBJ2-5	CASSSGGPEETQYF	TGTGCCAGCAGCTCAGGGGGTCCCGAAGAGACCCAGTACTTC
NA	TRBV7-2	TRBD1	TRBJ2-7	CASSLANGQGKYF	TGTGCCAGCAGCTTAGCCAACGGACAGGGGAAGTACTTC
NA	TRBV6-1	NA	TRBJ1-5	CASSQPGLTHQPQHF	TGTGCCAGCAGTCAGCCGGGACTGACCCATCAGCCCCAGCATTTT
once	TRBV5-8	NA	TRBJ1-1	CASSFDRETEAFF	TGTGCCAGCAGCTTTGACCGGGAGACTGAAGCTTTCTTT
NA	TRBV6-1	NA	TRBJ1-1	CASRANTEAFF	TGTGCCAGCAGGGCGAACACTGAAGCTTTCTTT
few	TRBV29-1	TRBD2	TRBJ2-7	CSVDLAGGRPYEQYF	TGCAGCGTTGACCTAGCGGGGGGCAGACCCTACGAGCAGTACTTC
few	TRBV19	TRBD2	TRBJ2-7	CASSMTSSSYEQYF	TGTGCCAGTAGTATGACTAGCTCCTCCTACGAGCAGTACTTC